The T cell receptor beta chain described here comes from a study of cytomegalovirus exposure and HLA in healthy donors. This PCR relied on a set of 60 Vbeta primers and 13 Jbeta primers. The table came from immunoSEQ multiplex PCR; TCRdb's copy has only in-frame clones and leaves some out. Here the sample spans about 170,000 clones, around 75% being singletons. Study-level points and caveats: Trimming of TCR beta V- and J-genes showed a link, identified in a later analysis, to a missense DCLRE1C variant. In a later analysis, HLA-C alleles had the fewest associated TCRs, DRB1 alleles the most. Cytomegalovirus status was reportedly diagnosed by the classifier with high specificity and sensitivity.

CDR1 and CDR2 (germline): LNHDA, SQIVND (reference sequence). Germline trimming cut 7 bases from V and 1 base from J; bases unmatched to any gene: 7. This CDR3 has 16 amino acids. On this clone itself: Its target is not known.

The specimen was PBMCs. V and J are TRBV19 and TRBJ1-6; 7 nucleotides agree with TRBD1. The receptor comes from a male donor in good health and CMV-seronegative. The CDR3 sequence: CASTPKGASYNSPLHF. The CDR3 DNA reads as TGTGCCAGTACCCCGAAGGGGGCGTCCTATAATTCACCCCTCCACTTT.